Presented here are 12 T cell receptor beta chains from one specimen sequenced in a study of T cell responses to AZD1222 COVID-19 vaccine (dated by TCRdb to 2020 to 2022). Interpreted using the paper, the time point label stands for: about 28 days (+/-7) after the second vaccine dose. The library was produced with the immunoSEQ multiplex PCR assay. TCRdb holds this immuneACCESS table with in-frame rearrangements only. Some clones are missing; in checked studies, unresolved V genes explain under half, and the rest has no known cause. The sample data list 130,000 to 150,000 clones, and about 82% of these were observed just once. The ten largest clones add up to 5.1% of the sample. This material consisted of peripheral blood, taken 28 days after the second AZD1222 dose. The receptors shown here come from an adult who received the AZD1222 COVID-19 vaccine.

The CDR3 region has the DNA TGTGCCAGCAGTTTAGCGGTGTCGTACCAAGAGACCCAGTACTTC. This sequence encodes CASSLAVSYQETQYF. The rearrangement joins TRBV28 to TRBJ2-5; no clear D. The CDR3 has 15 residues. The germline CDR1 and CDR2 sequences are MDHEN and SYDVKM. V lost 2 bases and J 0 bases, leaving 10 bases between the germline ends.

The gene calls are TRBV18 and TRBJ1-1; 12 bases are a match to TRBD1. Per germline, CDR1 KGHSH and CDR2 LQKENI. J lost 5 bases, V lost 6 bases, and 13 bases had no gene match. This CDR3 spans 17 amino acids. The CDR3 bases are TGTGCCAGCTCCCGGACCGGGACAGGGGGCACGATGACTGAAGCTTTCTTT. This sequence encodes CASSRTGTGGTMTEAFF. Looking up the rest from reference TRBV18 and TRBJ1-1 gives the full variable domain: NAGVMQNPRHLVRRRGQEARLRCSPMKGHSHVYWYRQLPEEGLKFMVYLQKENIIDESGMPKERFSAEFPKEGPSILRIQQVVRGDSAAYFCASSRTGTGGTMTEAFFGQGTRLTVV.

The rearrangement joins TRBV3-1 (or the pseudogene TRBV3-2) to TRBJ1-1, with 9 bases matching TRBD1. The CDR3 covers 17 residues. Looked up from germline, CDR1 is LGHDT and CDR2 is YNNKEL (reference sequence). The ends lost 5 bases at V and 1 base at J; junction bases unmatched: 11. The CDR3: CASSKAGTGPPNTEAFF. The CDR3 bases are TGTGCCAGCAGCAAAGCCGGGACAGGGCCCCCGAACACTGAAGCTTTCTTT.

This chain links TRBV7-9 with TRBJ1-4; D gene unclear. The CDR3 runs 14 residues. CDR1 and CDR2 (germline): SEHNR, FQNEAQ (reference sequence). Trimming cost V 5 bases and J 5 bases, with 12 bases left between them. In DNA form, the CDR3 reads TGTGCCAGCAGCCCAATGACCCAAAATGAAAAACTGTTTTTT. Its translation is CASSPMTQNEKLFF. The whole variable domain, remainder taken from reference TRBV7-9 and TRBJ1-4, is DTGVSQNPRHKITKRGQNVTFRCDPISEHNRLYWYRQTLGQGPEFLTYFQNEAQLEKSRLLSDRFSAERPKGSFSTLEIQRTEQGDSAMYLCASSPMTQNEKLFFGSGTQLSVL.

This clone has more than one count but fewer than ten. The chain joins TRBV12-3 or TRBV12-4 to TRBJ2-1; a possible D gene is TRBD2 (6 bases). The CDR3 is 12 amino acids. With 5 bases removed from V and 7 bases from J, the gap between germline ends came to 9 bases. In DNA form, the CDR3 reads TGTGCCAGCAGTCCCGGGACTAATGAGCAGTTCTTC. Encoded protein: CASSPGTNEQFF.

The chain joins TRBV7-2 to TRBJ2-2; 9 bases agree with TRBD1. This CDR3 spans 15 amino acids. V was pared by 3 bases and J by 1 base, with 0 bases of the junction left unmatched. CDR1 is SGHTA, CDR2 FQGNSA, per germline. The CDR3 nucleotides read TGTGCCAGCAGCTTGGGACAGGGGAACACCGGGGAGCTGTTTTTT. As protein: CASSLGQGNTGELFF.

This chain links TRBV30 with TRBJ2-5; no firm D call. The germline CDR1 and CDR2 sequences are GTSNPN and SVGIG (reference sequence). Trimming left V 0 bases short and J 3 bases short, with 8 bases between. CDR3 length: 13 residues. Here the CDR3 DNA reads TGTGCCTGGAGTGTACAAATCGAAGAGACCCAGTACTTC. Translation: CAWSVQIEETQYF.

The J gene is TRBJ2-3, the V gene TRBV5-1, with D perhaps matching TRBD2 (5 bases). The CDR3 covers 14 residues. Germline-derived CDR1 and CDR2 are SGHRS and YFSETQ. V shed 4 bases and J shed 6 bases, with 15 bases lying between them. CDR3 bases: TGCGCCAGCAGCGAATTAGGACTGACCGATACGCAGTATTTT. Encoded protein: CASSELGLTDTQYF.

The chain combines TRBV2 with TRBJ1-4; D perhaps matches TRBD1 (5 bases). The CDR3 is made up of 14 amino acids. From germline, CDR1 is SNHLY and CDR2 FYNNEI. With 6 bases removed from V and 5 bases from J, the gap between germline ends came to 13 bases. The CDR3 loop is CASRGQPGNEKLFF. CDR3 DNA: TGTGCCAGCAGGGGGCAGCCGGGGAATGAAAAACTGTTTTTT.

The gene calls are TRBV9 and TRBJ1-3; D unclear. CDR1 and CDR2 (germline): SGDLS, YYNGEE. This CDR3 spans 15 amino acids. V was cut by 0 bases and J by 2 bases, with 9 bases left in between. The CDR3 protein is CASSVAFYPGNTIYF. The DNA of the CDR3 is TGTGCCAGCAGCGTAGCCTTCTACCCTGGAAACACCATATATTTT. The full variable domain, completed using reference TRBV9 and TRBJ1-3, is DSGVTQTPKHLITATGQRVTLRCSPRSGDLSVYWYQQSLDQGLQFLIQYYNGEERAKGNILERFSAQQFPDLHSELNLSSLELGDSALYFCASSVAFYPGNTIYFGEGSWLTVV.

A single count supports this clone. This chain links TRBV10-2 with TRBJ2-3; possible D gene TRBD2, 6 bases. Germline CDR1 is WSHSY and CDR2 is SAAADI. The germline V and J ends were trimmed by 8 bases and 6 bases, with 18 bases remaining between them. The CDR3 runs 14 residues. CDR3 loop: CASDGSRLGDTQYF. CDR3 DNA: TGCGCCAGCGACGGGAGCAGGCTTGGGGATACGCAGTATTTT.

This clone is a singleton in its sample. V is TRBV19 and J is TRBJ1-3, with 9 nucleotides matching TRBD1. Per the germline V gene, CDR1 is LNHDA and CDR2 is SQIVND (reference sequence). This CDR3 is 15 amino acids long. Trimming removed 10 bases from V and 9 bases from J; junction bases left unmatched: 16. As DNA, the CDR3 is TGTGCCACCTCATCTCCGGGACAGGGTCAAGTCACCATATATTTT. It codes for CATSSPGQGQVTIYF.